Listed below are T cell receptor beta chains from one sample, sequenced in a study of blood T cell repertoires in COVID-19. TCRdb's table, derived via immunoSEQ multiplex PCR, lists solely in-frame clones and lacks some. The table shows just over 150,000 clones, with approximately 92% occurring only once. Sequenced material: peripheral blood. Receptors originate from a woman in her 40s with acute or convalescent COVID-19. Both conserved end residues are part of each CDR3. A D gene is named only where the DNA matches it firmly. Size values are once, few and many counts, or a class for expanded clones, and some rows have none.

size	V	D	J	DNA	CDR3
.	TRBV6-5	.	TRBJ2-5	TGTGCCAGCAGTTATTGGCGGGACCTGAAGACCCAGTACTTC	CASSYWRDLKTQYF
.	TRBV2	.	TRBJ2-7	TGTGCCAGCAGTACGCGACAGGACTCCTACGAGCAGTACTTC	CASSTRQDSYEQYF
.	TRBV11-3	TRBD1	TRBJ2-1	TGTGCCAGCAGCTTAAAGGGACAGGAGATAAACAATGAGCAGTTCTTC	CASSLKGQEINNEQFF
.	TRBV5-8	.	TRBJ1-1	TGTGCCAGCAGCGGGACATCATTGAGCACTGAAGCTTTCTTT	CASSGTSLSTEAFF
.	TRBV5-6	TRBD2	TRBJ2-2	TGTGCCAGCAGCTTGTCCCTAGCGGGTTACACCGGGGAGCTGTTTTTT	CASSLSLAGYTGELFF
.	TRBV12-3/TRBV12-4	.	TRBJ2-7	TGTGCCAGCAGTCCTGGGGCCGAGCAGTACTTC	CASSPGAEQYF
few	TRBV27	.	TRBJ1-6	TGTGCCAGCAGTTTCGCAGGGGTGTCATCACCCCTCCACTTT	CASSFAGVSSPLHF
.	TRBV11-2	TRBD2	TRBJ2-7	TGTGCCAGCAGCCCGGGACTAGTTTACGAGCAGTACTTC	CASSPGLVYEQYF
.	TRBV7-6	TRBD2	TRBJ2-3	TGTGCCAGCAGCTTATTCCCGACTAGCGGGGGGGCGAGGGATACGCAGTATTTT	CASSLFPTSGGARDTQYF
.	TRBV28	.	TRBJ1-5	TGTGCCAGCAAGAAGACTGACGGTGCCGAGAATCAGCCCCAGCATTTT	CASKKTDGAENQPQHF
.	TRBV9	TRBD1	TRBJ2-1	TGTGCCAGCAGGGGGGGAGAGGGACAGGGTAACAATGAGCAGTTCTTC	CASRGGEGQGNNEQFF
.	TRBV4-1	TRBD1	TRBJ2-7	TGCGCCAGCAGCCAAGGGTGGACAGGGAGCTCCTACGAGCAGTACTTC	CASSQGWTGSSYEQYF